A selection of T cell receptor beta chains follows, all from one sample in a study of T-cell reconstitution after alpha-beta-depleted transplantation in children. TCRdb itself ran the PCR reads through MiXCR, one entry per CDR3 protein. The sample has roughly 200,000 distinct CDR3 sequences; roughly a tenth are singletons. The sequencing used PBMCs from the stem cell graft donor, collected from the stem cell graft. These receptors were obtained from a human donor who donated a stem cell graft to a child with acute lymphoblastic leukemia. CDR3s include the opening cysteine and the closing phenylalanine or tryptophan. Fields, in order: J gene, D gene, clone size, V gene, CDR3 protein, CDR3 DNA. A D gene is named only where the DNA matches it firmly. Only some rows state a clone size, as once, few, many or a class for expanded clones.

>TRBJ2-1|TRBD2|-|TRBV20-1
CSARLPRTSGGHEQFF
TGCAGTGCTCGGCTTCCGAGGACTAGCGGGGGCCATGAGCAGTTCTTC
>TRBJ2-7|TRBD2|many|TRBV5-1
CASSLVAGPSYEQYF
TGCGCCAGCAGCTTGGTAGCGGGTCCCAGCTACGAGCAGTACTTC
>TRBJ2-5|TRBD2|many|TRBV11-3
CASSRGGQETQYF
TGTGCCAGCAGCCGCGGGGGACAAGAGACCCAGTACTTC
>TRBJ2-7|-|few|TRBV29-1
CSVEDRSSYEQYF
TGCAGCGTTGAAGACAGAAGCTCCTACGAGCAGTACTTC
>TRBJ1-3|-|-|TRBV7-2
CASSLARAGNGNTIYF
TGTGCCAGCAGCTTAGCGAGGGCAGGGAATGGAAACACCATATATTTT
>TRBJ1-2|-|many|TRBV5-6
CASSGSLQGHGYTF
TGTGCCAGCAGCGGAAGCCTGCAGGGGCATGGCTACACCTTC
>TRBJ2-3|-|many|TRBV7-2
CASSLVFEDTQYF
TGTGCCAGCAGCTTAGTTTTCGAAGATACGCAGTATTTT
>TRBJ2-5|-|-|TRBV5-5
CASRRTPQETQYF
TGTGCCAGCAGGCGGACCCCCCAAGAGACCCAGTACTTC
>TRBJ1-3|-|many|TRBV5-1
CASSPDGNSGNTIYF
TGCGCCAGCAGTCCTGACGGAAACTCTGGAAACACCATATATTTT
>TRBJ1-1|-|many|TRBV29-1
CSVELLGEAFF
TGCAGCGTTGAATTACTAGGTGAAGCTTTCTTT
>TRBJ1-6|TRBD1|few|TRBV5-1
CASTLGLGQRNSPLHF
TGCGCCAGCACCCTAGGACTGGGACAGAGAAATTCACCCCTCCACTTT
>TRBJ2-3|TRBD1|many|TRBV25-1
CASSRTPLDRDTDTQYF
TGTGCCAGCTCCAGAACCCCCCTCGACAGGGACACAGATACGCAGTATTTT
>TRBJ1-5|-|few|TRBV6-5
CASSYSWPGTFNQPQHF
TGTGCCAGCAGTTACTCCTGGCCGGGGACGTTCAATCAGCCCCAGCATTTT
>TRBJ2-6|TRBD1|-|TRBV20-1
CSARDPRGLVLTF
TGCAGTGCTAGAGACCCCAGGGGGCTGGTACTGACTTTC
>TRBJ2-7|TRBD2|few|TRBV12-3/TRBV12-4
CASSLVWSSGGAEQYF
TGTGCCAGCAGTTTAGTTTGGTCTAGCGGGGGGGCGGAGCAGTACTTC
>TRBJ2-1|TRBD2|-|TRBV7-2
CASSLGGTTSDNEQFF
TGTGCCAGCAGCTTAGGTGGGACTACCTCAGACAATGAGCAGTTCTTC
>TRBJ1-1|-|few|TRBV7-9
CASSVLDREAFF
TGTGCCAGCAGCGTGTTAGACAGGGAAGCTTTCTTT
>TRBJ1-1|-|-|TRBV5-5
CASLGTEAFF
TGTGCCAGCCTTGGGACTGAAGCTTTCTTT
>TRBJ2-5|-|many|TRBV27
CASIPTGQGQETQYF
TGTGCCAGCATCCCTACGGGGCAGGGACAAGAGACCCAGTACTTC
>TRBJ1-4|-|few|TRBV6-5
CASSYSGLSNEKLFF
TGTGCCAGCAGTTACTCGGGACTTAGTAATGAAAAACTGTTTTTT
>TRBJ1-5|-|many|TRBV5-8
CAGEGGDNQPQHF
TGTGCCGGAGAGGGAGGGGACAATCAGCCCCAGCATTTT
>TRBJ2-3|TRBD2|many|TRBV29-1
CSVGLSSGGTDTQYF
TGCAGCGTTGGATTATCTAGCGGGGGCACAGATACGCAGTATTTT
>TRBJ1-2|-|-|TRBV12-3/TRBV12-4
CASSLNTGYGYTF
TGTGCCAGCAGTCTTAATACAGGATATGGCTACACCTTC
>TRBJ2-3|-|-|TRBV18
CASSPGVPASSLDTQYF
TGTGCCAGCTCACCAGGGGTTCCGGCTAGCAGTTTAGATACGCAGTATTTT
>TRBJ1-1|-|few|TRBV7-9
CASSARTGAVNTEAFF
TGTGCCAGCAGCGCCAGGACGGGGGCCGTGAACACTGAAGCTTTCTTT
>TRBJ1-5|-|-|TRBV12-3/TRBV12-4
CASSLGTVNQPQHF
TGTGCCAGCAGTTTAGGGACAGTAAATCAGCCCCAGCATTTT
>TRBJ2-6|-|-|TRBV6-4
CASSDGGGANVLTF
TGTGCCAGCAGTGATGGAGGGGGGGCCAACGTCCTGACTTTC
>TRBJ2-7|-|many|TRBV5-5
CASSLVSSDEQYF
TGTGCCAGCAGCTTGGTGTCTAGTGACGAGCAGTACTTC
>TRBJ2-7|-|few|TRBV5-1
CASSLGLGLGEQYF
TGCGCCAGCAGCTTGGGCCTCGGACTTGGGGAGCAGTACTTC
>TRBJ1-5|-|-|TRBV5-1
CASSLSQLPGEPQHF
TGCGCCAGCAGCTTATCCCAGCTACCGGGCGAACCCCAGCATTTT
>TRBJ2-3|TRBD2|few|TRBV15
CATKRGGGADTQYF
TGTGCCACAAAGCGGGGGGGCGGCGCAGATACGCAGTATTTT
>TRBJ1-2|-|many|TRBV28
CASSSLTGNYGYTF
TGTGCCAGCAGTTCCCTTACAGGGAACTATGGCTACACCTTC
>TRBJ2-3|-|many|TRBV20-1
CSARDLGSTDTQYF
TGCAGTGCTAGAGATCTAGGCAGCACAGATACGCAGTATTTT
>TRBJ2-5|TRBD2|-|TRBV9
CASSVARGVQETQYF
TGTGCCAGCAGCGTAGCACGGGGGGTTCAAGAGACCCAGTACTTC
>TRBJ2-3|TRBD2|many|TRBV12-3/TRBV12-4
CASRGTSGGSDTQYF
TGTGCCAGCAGGGGGACTAGCGGGGGATCAGATACGCAGTATTTT
>TRBJ2-5|TRBD2|few|TRBV6-2/TRBV6-3
CASSYPAGGRARETQYF
TGTGCCAGCAGTTACCCAGCGGGGGGGCGGGCTAGAGAGACCCAGTACTTC
>TRBJ2-2|-|few|TRBV18
CASSPIPDTVELFF
TGTGCCAGCTCACCTATTCCAGACACCGTAGAGCTGTTTTTT
>TRBJ1-1|TRBD1|few|TRBV7-9
CASSSQQGVNTEAFF
TGTGCCAGCAGTTCCCAACAGGGGGTGAACACTGAAGCTTTCTTT
>TRBJ2-2|TRBD2|-|TRBV20-1
CSARDFYTSGGTNTGELFF
TGCAGTGCTAGAGATTTTTATACTAGCGGGGGAACGAACACCGGGGAGCTGTTTTTT
>TRBJ2-7|-|few|TRBV6-4
CASSDGQGYEQYF
TGTGCCAGCAGTGATGGGCAGGGCTACGAGCAGTACTTC
>TRBJ1-6|-|many|TRBV4-3
CASSQASASPLHF
TGCGCCAGCAGCCAGGCGTCGGCTTCACCCCTCCACTTT
>TRBJ2-7|TRBD1|-|TRBV28
CASSLTLPGQGIVGSSYEQYF
TGTGCCAGCAGTTTGACATTACCGGGACAGGGAATAGTAGGAAGCTCCTACGAGCAGTACTTC
>TRBJ2-3|TRBD2|many|TRBV9
CASSGGGEADTQYF
TGTGCCAGCAGCGGGGGGGGAGAGGCAGATACGCAGTATTTT
>TRBJ2-3|TRBD2|-|TRBV20-1
CSASPDGGATDTQYF
TGCAGTGCTAGCCCCGACGGGGGGGCTACAGATACGCAGTATTTT
>TRBJ2-1|TRBD2|-|TRBV27
CASGVGSGGYGEQFF
TGTGCCAGCGGAGTGGGCAGCGGGGGGTACGGCGAGCAGTTCTTC
>TRBJ2-7|-|few|TRBV12-3/TRBV12-4
CASSLATHSYEQYF
TGTGCCAGCAGTTTGGCCACCCACTCCTACGAGCAGTACTTC
>TRBJ1-2|TRBD1|-|TRBV10-3
CAISALPRGQNYGYTF
TGTGCCATCAGTGCCCTCCCCCGGGGACAGAACTATGGCTACACCTTC
>TRBJ1-1|-|-|TRBV6-5
CASSYGKTEAFF
TGTGCCAGCAGTTACGGTAAAACTGAAGCTTTCTTT
>TRBJ2-2|-|few|TRBV15
CATSPARAATPDTGELFF
TGTGCCACCAGCCCAGCCCGGGCCGCGACTCCGGACACCGGGGAGCTGTTTTTT
>TRBJ2-7|TRBD1|few|TRBV6-8
CASSHGQADSYEQYF
TGTGCCAGCAGCCACGGACAGGCGGACTCCTACGAGCAGTACTTC
>TRBJ2-5|-|few|TRBV5-5
CASTLYQGRETQYF
TGTGCCAGCACCCTATATCAGGGGAGAGAGACCCAGTACTTC
>TRBJ2-2|-|-|TRBV5-1
CASINSGELFF
TGCGCCAGCATCAATTCCGGGGAGCTGTTTTTT
>TRBJ1-1|-|few|TRBV5-1
CASSDGGGTEAFF
TGCGCCAGCAGCGATGGCGGGGGCACTGAAGCTTTCTTT
>TRBJ1-1|-|-|TRBV18
CASSPYVTKNTEAFF
TGTGCCAGCTCACCATACGTGACCAAGAACACTGAAGCTTTCTTT
>TRBJ2-7|-|-|TRBV7-2
CASSLGGGVGEQYF
TGTGCCAGCAGCTTAGGAGGGGGGGTTGGGGAGCAGTACTTC
>TRBJ1-1|-|-|TRBV6-2/TRBV6-3
CASSYVWFSGEGGTEAFF
TGTGCCAGCAGTTACGTTTGGTTCTCTGGGGAAGGCGGAACTGAAGCTTTCTTT
>TRBJ1-1|TRBD1|-|TRBV18
CASSPRTGEIGTEAFF
TGTGCCAGCTCACCCAGGACAGGGGAAATTGGTACTGAAGCTTTCTTT